Listed here is a single TCR beta chain. The entry originates in a study of blood T cell repertoires in COVID-19. The overall study: The United States, Italy and Spain provided the acute and convalescent COVID-19 samples. The cDNA or gDNA used as material had been derived from T cells, B-cell-depleted T cells, or PBMCs.

Followed longitudinally, the Seattle patients had been enrolled during active infection. Study processing details: From reference gene primer amplification, estimates of nucleated cell counts were derived. Here immunoSEQ multiplex PCR was the method, and the copy in TCRdb shows in-frame clones only, minus some. V, J and clone size are taken as reported in that table, and D and trimming were inferred from the DNA itself. The sample has roughly 150,000 clones; more than 65% are singletons. CDR1 is MNHEY and CDR2 is SVGAGI in the germline V gene. V lost 6 bases and J 1 base, leaving 12 bases between the germline ends. The CDR3 extends over 14 amino acids.

This sequence originates from a woman in her sixties with COVID-19, enrolled during active disease. The J gene is TRBJ1-1, the V gene TRBV6-5; the D is unclear. The specimen was peripheral blood. CDR3 sequence reads: CASSPVRQNTEAFF. Written as DNA, the CDR3 is TGTGCCAGCAGCCCAGTGCGGCAGAACACTGAAGCTTTCTTT.